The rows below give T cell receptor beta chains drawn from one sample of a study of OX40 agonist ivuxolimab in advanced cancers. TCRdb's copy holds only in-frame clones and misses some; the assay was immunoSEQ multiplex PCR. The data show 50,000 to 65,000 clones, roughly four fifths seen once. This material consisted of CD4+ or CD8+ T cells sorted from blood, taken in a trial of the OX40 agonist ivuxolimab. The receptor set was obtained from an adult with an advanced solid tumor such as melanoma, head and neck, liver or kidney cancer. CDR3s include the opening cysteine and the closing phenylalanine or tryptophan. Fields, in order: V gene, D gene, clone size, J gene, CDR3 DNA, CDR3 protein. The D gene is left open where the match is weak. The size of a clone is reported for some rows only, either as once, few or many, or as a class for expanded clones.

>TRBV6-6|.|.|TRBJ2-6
TGTGCCAGCAGTTTTCCTATAGACGTCCTGACTTTC
CASSFPIDVLTF
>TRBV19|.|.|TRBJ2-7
TGTGCCAGTAGTATCAGTCTAGCAGGCTACGAGCAGTACTTC
CASSISLAGYEQYF
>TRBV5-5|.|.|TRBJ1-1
TGTGCCAGCAGCTTGAGGGTGGTGAACACTGAAGCTTTCTTT
CASSLRVVNTEAFF
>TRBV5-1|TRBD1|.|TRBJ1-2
TGCGCCAGCAGCTTGGGGACCGGGACAGGGTTTGGCTACACCTTC
CASSLGTGTGFGYTF
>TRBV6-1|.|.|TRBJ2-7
TGTGCCAGCAGTGAAGCGGTAACAGCCACCTACGAGCAGTACTTC
CASSEAVTATYEQYF
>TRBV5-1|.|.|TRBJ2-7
TGCGCCAGCAGCTTGGATGTTCAGCTCCACGAGCAGTACTTC
CASSLDVQLHEQYF
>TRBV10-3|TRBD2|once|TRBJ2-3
TGTGCCATCAGTGAGCCGACTAGCCAACCGGGCAGCGCAGATACGCAGTATTTT
CAISEPTSQPGSADTQYF
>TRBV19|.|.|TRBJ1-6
TGTGCCAGTAGTCGAGGCTTCCATAATTCACCCCTCCACTTT
CASSRGFHNSPLHF
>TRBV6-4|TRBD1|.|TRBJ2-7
TGTGCCAGCAGTGCCGACCGACAGGGCCTCTCCTACGAGCAGTACTTC
CASSADRQGLSYEQYF
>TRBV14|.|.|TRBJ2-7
TGTGCCAGCAGCCGTCAGCACTACGAGCAGTACTTC
CASSRQHYEQYF
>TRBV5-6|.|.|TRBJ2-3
TGTGCCAGCAGCTTGCCCGCGAATACGCAGTATTTT
CASSLPANTQYF
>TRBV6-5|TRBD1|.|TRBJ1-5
TGTGCCAGCAGTAACCGACAGGGGTCGAATCAGCCCCAGCATTTT
CASSNRQGSNQPQHF
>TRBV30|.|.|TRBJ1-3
TGTGCCCCCCCCCAACAGGGTTCCGTAAACTCTGGAAACACCATATATTTT
CAPPQQGSVNSGNTIYF
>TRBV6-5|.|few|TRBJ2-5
TGTGCCAGCAGCAATAGGGAGACCCAGTACTTC
CASSNRETQYF
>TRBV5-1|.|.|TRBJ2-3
TGCGCCAGCAGCTTTGGGAGTGGCACAGATACGCAGTATTTT
CASSFGSGTDTQYF
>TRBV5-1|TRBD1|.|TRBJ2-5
TGCGCCAGCAGCTCGGATGGACAGGGAGAGACCCAGTACTTC
CASSSDGQGETQYF
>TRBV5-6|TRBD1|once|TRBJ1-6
TGTGCCAGCAGCGGACAGGGGAATTCACCCCTCCACTTT
CASSGQGNSPLHF
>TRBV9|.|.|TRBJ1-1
TGTGCCAGCAGCGTAGCAACAGAGGTGAACACTGAAGCTTTCTTT
CASSVATEVNTEAFF
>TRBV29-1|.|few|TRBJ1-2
TGCAGTGCTGGAGGGGTGGAGGGCTACACCTTC
CSAGGVEGYTF
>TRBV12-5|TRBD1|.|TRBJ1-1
TGTGCTAGTGGTTTGGGGACAGGGATAACGCGAAAGAACACTGAAGCTTTCTTT
CASGLGTGITRKNTEAFF
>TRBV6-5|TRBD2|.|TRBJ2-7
TGTGCCAGCAGTTACCGAACTAGCGGGGTCCCCCACGAGCAGTACTTC
CASSYRTSGVPHEQYF
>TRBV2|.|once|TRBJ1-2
TGTGCCAGCATCCCCGACCCAAACTCTTCTAACTATGGCTACACCTTC
CASIPDPNSSNYGYTF
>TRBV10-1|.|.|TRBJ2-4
TGCGCCAGCAGTGCTTCGGGCAAAAACATTCAGTACTTC
CASSASGKNIQYF
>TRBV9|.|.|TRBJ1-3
TGTGCCAGCAGCGTGAGGGCGGGGGGAAACACCATATATTTT
CASSVRAGGNTIYF
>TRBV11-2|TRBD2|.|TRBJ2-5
TGTGCCAGCAGCTTAGACACCGCTAGCGGGGGGGCGACACAAGAGACCCAGTACTTC
CASSLDTASGGATQETQYF
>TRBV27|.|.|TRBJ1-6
TGTGCCAGCAGTTTGAGGGGGAAACATAATTCACCCCTCCACTTT
CASSLRGKHNSPLHF
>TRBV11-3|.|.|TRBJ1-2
TGTGCCAGCAGCTTAGACAAGGGTTGGAATGGCTACACCTTC
CASSLDKGWNGYTF
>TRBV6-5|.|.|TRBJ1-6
TGTGCCAGCAGTTACTCAGGGCACTTCGATTCACCCCTCCACTTT
CASSYSGHFDSPLHF
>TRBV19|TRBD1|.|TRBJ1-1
TGTGCCAGTAGTATGAACAGGGGAGCTGAAGCTTTCTTT
CASSMNRGAEAFF
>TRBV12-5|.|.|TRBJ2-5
TGTGCTAGTGTCCTAAACCTACGGGCAGGAGAGACCCAGTACTTC
CASVLNLRAGETQYF
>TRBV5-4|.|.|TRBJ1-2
TGTGCCAGCAGCTCCCCGGGACTAGCCTATGGCTACACCTTC
CASSSPGLAYGYTF
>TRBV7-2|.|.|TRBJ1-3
TGTGCCAGCAGCCAAACCCCCAACACCATATATTTT
CASSQTPNTIYF
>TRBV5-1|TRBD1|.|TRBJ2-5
TGCGCCAGCTCGGGACAGGGGCCCCCGCAGTACTTC
CASSGQGPPQYF
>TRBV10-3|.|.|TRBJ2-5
TGTGCCATCAGTGAAGGAGGCCAAGAGACCCAGTACTTC
CAISEGGQETQYF
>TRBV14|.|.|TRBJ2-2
TGTGCCAGCAGCCAAGATGGCGTTGCCGGGGAGCTGTTTTTT
CASSQDGVAGELFF
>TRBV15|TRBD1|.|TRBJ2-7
TGTGCCACCAGCCCTCGGACAGGGATCTACGAGCAGTACTTC
CATSPRTGIYEQYF
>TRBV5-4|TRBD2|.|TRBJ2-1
TGTGCCAGCAGGGATGGGACTAGCGGGGGGGCGATTTCCCACAATGAGCAGTTCTTC
CASRDGTSGGAISHNEQFF
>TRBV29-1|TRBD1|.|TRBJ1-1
TGCAGCGTTCGACAGGGCGGGAACACTGAAGCTTTCTTT
CSVRQGGNTEAFF
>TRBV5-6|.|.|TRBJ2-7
TGTGCCAGCAGCTTGGGCAACTACGAGCAGTACTTC
CASSLGNYEQYF
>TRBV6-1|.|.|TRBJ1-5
TGTGCCAGCAAATATTACCAGGAGAATCAGCCCCAGCATTTT
CASKYYQENQPQHF
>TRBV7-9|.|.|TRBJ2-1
TGTGCCAGCAGCCCGCTAGGGAGCTCCTACAATGAGCAGTTCTTC
CASSPLGSSYNEQFF
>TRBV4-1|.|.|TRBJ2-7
TGCGCCAGCAGCCACCTACAGGGCCCCTACGAGCAGTACTTC
CASSHLQGPYEQYF
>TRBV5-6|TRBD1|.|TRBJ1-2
TGTGCCAGCAGCCCCACCCGGGACAGCTACTATGGCTACACCTTC
CASSPTRDSYYGYTF
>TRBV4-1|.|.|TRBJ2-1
TGCGCCAGCAGCACCCTTCTCTTGAATGAGCAGTTCTTC
CASSTLLLNEQFF
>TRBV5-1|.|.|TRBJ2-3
TGCGCCAGCAATCCTGGGGGCGCGAATACGCAGTATTTT
CASNPGGANTQYF
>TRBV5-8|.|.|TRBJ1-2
TGTGCCAGCAGCCCCTGGGGCCCCCGGGGCTTTAGCCATGGCTACACCTTC
CASSPWGPRGFSHGYTF
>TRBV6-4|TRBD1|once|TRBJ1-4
TGTGCCAGCAGTGACGGGGCAGGGGGGTCTGAAAAACTGTTTTTT
CASSDGAGGSEKLFF
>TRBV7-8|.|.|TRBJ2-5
TGTGCCAGCAGCTTAGGACTAGACCAAGAGACCCAGTACTTC
CASSLGLDQETQYF
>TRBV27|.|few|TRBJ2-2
TGTGCCAGCAGTTTGAACTGGAACACCGGGGAGCTGTTTTTT
CASSLNWNTGELFF
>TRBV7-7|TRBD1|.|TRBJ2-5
TGTGCCAGCAGCGAGGACAGGCAAGAGACCCAGTACTTC
CASSEDRQETQYF
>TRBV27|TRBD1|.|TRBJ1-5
TGTGCCAGCAGGGGAGGGGGCGCGGGCGGGAGTCAGCCCCAGCATTTT
CASRGGGAGGSQPQHF
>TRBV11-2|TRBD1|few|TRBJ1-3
TGTGCCAGCAGCATACCCGGAGGGGGCGCAGGTGGAAACACCATATATTTT
CASSIPGGGAGGNTIYF
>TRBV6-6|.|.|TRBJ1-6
TGTGCCAGTACTGGGAGCTCCTATAATTCACCCCTCCACTTT
CASTGSSYNSPLHF
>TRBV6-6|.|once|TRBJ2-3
TGTGCCACCGGGGGCGCCCCCGGGGATACGCAGTATTTT
CATGGAPGDTQYF